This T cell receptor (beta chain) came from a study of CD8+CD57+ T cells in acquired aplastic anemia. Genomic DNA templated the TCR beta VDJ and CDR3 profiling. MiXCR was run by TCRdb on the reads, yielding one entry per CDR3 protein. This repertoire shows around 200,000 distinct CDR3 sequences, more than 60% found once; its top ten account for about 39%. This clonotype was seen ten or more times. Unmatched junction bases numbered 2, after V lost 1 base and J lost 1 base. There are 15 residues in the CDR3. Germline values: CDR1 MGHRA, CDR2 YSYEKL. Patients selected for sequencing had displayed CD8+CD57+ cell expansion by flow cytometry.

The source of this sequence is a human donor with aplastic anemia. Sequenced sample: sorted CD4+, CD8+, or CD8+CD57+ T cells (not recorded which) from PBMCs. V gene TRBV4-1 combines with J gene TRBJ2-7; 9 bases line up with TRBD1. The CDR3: CASSQGGQGSYEQYF. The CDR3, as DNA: TGCGCCAGCAGCCAAGGGGGACAGGGATCCTACGAGCAGTACTTC.